The clone carrying this T cell receptor (beta chain) has a handful of counts. Its antigen is as yet unknown. This sample was taken from a study of post-analysis software for immune sequencing data. At the level of the study: Disease trajectories encompassed relapsing-remitting, secondary progressive and progressive-relapsing multiple sclerosis.

Study-level results: Controls had significantly higher normalized Chao1 diversity than multiple sclerosis patients.

TCR beta cDNA libraries had unique molecular identifiers. Each CDR3 protein is one row after TCRdb ran MiXCR on the PCR reads. The sample has approximately 690,000 distinct CDR3 sequences, about 60% seen once. The sequence was obtained from a girl aged 2-15 years with multiple sclerosis. Sequencing was carried out using blood.

The CDR3 loop reads CASSQDISYGYTF. CDR3 bases: TGCGCCAGCAGCCAAGATATTAGCTATGGCTACACCTTC. The chain couples TRBV4-3 to TRBJ1-2; no definite D call. This CDR3 has 13 amino acids. Between the trimmed V and J ends, which lost 0 bases and 4 bases, there was a span of 6 bases. Per the germline V gene, CDR1 is LGHNA and CDR2 is YSLEER.